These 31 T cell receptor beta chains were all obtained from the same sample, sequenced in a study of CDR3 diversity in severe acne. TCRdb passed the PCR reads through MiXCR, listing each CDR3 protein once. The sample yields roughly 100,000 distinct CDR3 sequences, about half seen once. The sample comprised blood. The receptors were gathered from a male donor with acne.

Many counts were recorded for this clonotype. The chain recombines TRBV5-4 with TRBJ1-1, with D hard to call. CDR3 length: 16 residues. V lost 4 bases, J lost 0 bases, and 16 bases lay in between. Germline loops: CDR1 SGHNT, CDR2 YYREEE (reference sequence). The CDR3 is CASSPSGELMNTEAFF. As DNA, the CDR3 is TGTGCCAGCAGCCCCTCCGGGGAGTTAATGAACACTGAAGCTTTCTTT.

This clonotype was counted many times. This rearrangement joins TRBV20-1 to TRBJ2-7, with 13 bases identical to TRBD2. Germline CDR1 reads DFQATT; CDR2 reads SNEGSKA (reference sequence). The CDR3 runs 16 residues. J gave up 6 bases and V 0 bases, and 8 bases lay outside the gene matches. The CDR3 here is CSARDVTSGRAVEQYF. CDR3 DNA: TGCAGTGCTAGAGATGTAACTAGCGGGAGGGCCGTCGAGCAGTACTTC.

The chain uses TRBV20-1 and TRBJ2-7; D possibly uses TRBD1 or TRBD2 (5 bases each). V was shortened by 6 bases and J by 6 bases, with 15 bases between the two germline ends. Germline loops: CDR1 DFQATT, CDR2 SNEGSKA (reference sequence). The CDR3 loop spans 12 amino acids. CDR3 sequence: CSAPGPWGEQYF. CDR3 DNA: TGCAGTGCCCCGGGACCCTGGGGCGAGCAGTACTTC.

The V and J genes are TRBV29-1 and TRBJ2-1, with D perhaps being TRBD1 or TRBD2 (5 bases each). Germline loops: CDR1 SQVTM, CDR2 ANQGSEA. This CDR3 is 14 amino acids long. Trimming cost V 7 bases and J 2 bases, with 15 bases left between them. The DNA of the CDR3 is TGCAGCGGTTCCGGGACGGATACCTACAATGAGCAGTTCTTC. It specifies CSGSGTDTYNEQFF.

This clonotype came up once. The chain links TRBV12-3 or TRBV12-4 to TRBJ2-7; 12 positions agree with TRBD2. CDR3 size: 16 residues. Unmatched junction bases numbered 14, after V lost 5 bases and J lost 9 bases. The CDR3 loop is CASSRTSGTSPRVQYF. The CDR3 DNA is TGTGCCAGCAGTAGGACTAGCGGGACTAGTCCGCGTGTGCAGTACTTC.

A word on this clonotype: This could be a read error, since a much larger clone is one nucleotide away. Here the CDR3 DNA reads TGCGCCAGCAGCCCAGTTTCAGGAGGTCCTTACGAGCAGTACTTC. It specifies CASSPVSGGPYEQYF. The gene calls are TRBV4-1 and TRBJ2-7, with D maybe TRBD2 (5 bases). Germline lookup yields CDR1 MGHRA and CDR2 YSYEKL. The CDR3 runs to 15 residues. Trimming pared 4 bases from V and 4 bases from J, leaving 17 bases between.

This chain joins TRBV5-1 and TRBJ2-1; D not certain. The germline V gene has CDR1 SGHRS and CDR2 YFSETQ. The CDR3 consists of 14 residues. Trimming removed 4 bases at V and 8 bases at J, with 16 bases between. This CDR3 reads CASSLMESPHEQFF. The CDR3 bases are TGCGCCAGCAGCCTAATGGAGTCCCCCCATGAGCAGTTCTTC.

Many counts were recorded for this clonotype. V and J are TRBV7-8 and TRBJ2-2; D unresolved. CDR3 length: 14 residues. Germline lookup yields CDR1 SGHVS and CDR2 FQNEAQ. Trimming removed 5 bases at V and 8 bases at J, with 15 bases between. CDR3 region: CASSRLVGSGELFF. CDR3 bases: TGTGCCAGCAGCCGCCTTGTGGGGTCTGGGGAGCTGTTTTTT.

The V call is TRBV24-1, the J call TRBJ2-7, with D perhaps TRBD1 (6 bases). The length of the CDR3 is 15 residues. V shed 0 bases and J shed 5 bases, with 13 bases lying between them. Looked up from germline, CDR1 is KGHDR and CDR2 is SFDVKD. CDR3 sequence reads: CATSDLGQGKNEQYF. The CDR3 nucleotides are TGTGCCACCAGTGATTTGGGGCAGGGGAAGAACGAGCAGTACTTC.

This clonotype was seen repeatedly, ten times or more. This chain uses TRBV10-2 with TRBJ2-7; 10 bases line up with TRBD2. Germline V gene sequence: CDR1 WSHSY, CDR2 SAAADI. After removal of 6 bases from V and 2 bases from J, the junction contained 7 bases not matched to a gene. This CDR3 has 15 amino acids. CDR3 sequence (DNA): TGCGCCAGCAGCACCGGACTAGCGGCTACCTACGAGCAGTACGTC. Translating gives CASSTGLAATYEQYV.

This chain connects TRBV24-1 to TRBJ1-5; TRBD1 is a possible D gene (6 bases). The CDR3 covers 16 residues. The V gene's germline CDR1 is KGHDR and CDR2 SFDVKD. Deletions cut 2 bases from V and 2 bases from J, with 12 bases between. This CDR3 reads CATSDSSQGRNQPQHF. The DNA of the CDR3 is TGTGCCACCAGTGATTCGTCACAGGGCCGCAATCAGCCCCAGCATTTT.

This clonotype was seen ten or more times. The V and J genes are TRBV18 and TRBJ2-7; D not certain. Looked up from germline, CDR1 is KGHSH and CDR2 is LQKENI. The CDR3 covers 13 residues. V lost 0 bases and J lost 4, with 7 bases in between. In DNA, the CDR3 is TGTGCCAGCTCACCACCGAGTTCATACGAGCAGTACTTC. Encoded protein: CASSPPSSYEQYF.

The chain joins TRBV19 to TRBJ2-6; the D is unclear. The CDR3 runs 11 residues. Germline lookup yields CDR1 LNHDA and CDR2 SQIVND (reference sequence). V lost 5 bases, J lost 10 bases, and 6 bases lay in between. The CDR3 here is CASSFGNVLTF. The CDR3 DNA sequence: TGTGCCAGTAGTTTTGGGAACGTCCTGACTTTC.

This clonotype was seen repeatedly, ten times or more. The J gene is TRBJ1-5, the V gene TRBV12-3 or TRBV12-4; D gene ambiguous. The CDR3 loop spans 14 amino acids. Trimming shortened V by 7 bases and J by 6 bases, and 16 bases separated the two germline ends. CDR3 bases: TGTGCCAGCACTAAGCGGACGCGGGGTCAGCCCCAGCATTTT. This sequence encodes CASTKRTRGQPQHF.

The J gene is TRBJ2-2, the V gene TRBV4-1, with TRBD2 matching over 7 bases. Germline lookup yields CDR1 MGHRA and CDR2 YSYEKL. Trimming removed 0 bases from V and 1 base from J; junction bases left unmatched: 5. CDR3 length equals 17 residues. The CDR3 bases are TGCGCCAGCAGCCAAGAAGGCAGCGGGGAGAACACCGGGGAGCTGTTTTTT. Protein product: CASSQEGSGENTGELFF.

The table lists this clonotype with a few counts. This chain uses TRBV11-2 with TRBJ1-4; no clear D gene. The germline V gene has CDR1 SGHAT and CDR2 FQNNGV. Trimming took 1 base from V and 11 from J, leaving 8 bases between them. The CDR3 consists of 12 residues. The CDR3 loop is CASSLALGKLFF. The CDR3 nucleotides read TGTGCCAGCAGCTTAGCTTTGGGGAAACTGTTTTTT. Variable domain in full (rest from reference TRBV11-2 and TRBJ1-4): EAGVAQSPRYKIIEKRQSVAFWCNPISGHATLYWYQQILGQGPKLLIQFQNNGVVDDSQLPKDRFSAERLKGVDSTLKIQPAKLEDSAVYLCASSLALGKLFFGSGTQLSVL.

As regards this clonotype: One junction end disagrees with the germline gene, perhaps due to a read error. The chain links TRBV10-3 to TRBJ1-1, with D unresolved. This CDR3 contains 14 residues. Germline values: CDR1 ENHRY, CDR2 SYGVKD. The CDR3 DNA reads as TGTGCCAGCAGTTACTCGAGGCATTACACTGAAGCTTTCTTT. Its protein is CASSYSRHYTEAFF.

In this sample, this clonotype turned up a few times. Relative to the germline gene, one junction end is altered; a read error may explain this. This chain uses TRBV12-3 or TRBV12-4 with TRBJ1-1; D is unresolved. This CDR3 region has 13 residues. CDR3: CAGSLAVAIEAFF. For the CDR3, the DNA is TGTGCCGGCAGTTTGGCAGTGGCAATCGAAGCTTTCTTT.

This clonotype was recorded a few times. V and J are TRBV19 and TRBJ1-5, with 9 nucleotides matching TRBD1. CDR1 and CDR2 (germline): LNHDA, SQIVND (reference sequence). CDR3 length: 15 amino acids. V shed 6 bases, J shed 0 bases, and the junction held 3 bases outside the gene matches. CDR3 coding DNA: TGTGCCAGTAGGTGGGACAGGGCTAGCAATCAGCCCCAGCATTTT. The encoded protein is CASRWDRASNQPQHF. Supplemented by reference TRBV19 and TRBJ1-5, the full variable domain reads DGGITQSPKYLFRKEGQNVTLSCEQNLNHDAMYWYRQDPGQGLRLIYYSQIVNDFQKGDIAEGYSVSREKKESFPLTVTSAQKNPTAFYLCASRWDRASNQPQHFGDGTRLSIL.

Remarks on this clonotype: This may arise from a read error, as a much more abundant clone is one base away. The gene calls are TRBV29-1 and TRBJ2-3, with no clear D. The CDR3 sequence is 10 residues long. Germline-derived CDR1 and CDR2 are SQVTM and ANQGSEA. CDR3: CNGFTDTQYF. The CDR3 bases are TGCAACGGGTTCACAGATACGCAGTATTTT.

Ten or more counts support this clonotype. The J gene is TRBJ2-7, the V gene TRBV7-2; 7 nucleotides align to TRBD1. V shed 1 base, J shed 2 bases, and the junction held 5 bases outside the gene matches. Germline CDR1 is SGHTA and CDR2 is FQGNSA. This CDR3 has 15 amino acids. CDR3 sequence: CASSLVAGGTYEQYF. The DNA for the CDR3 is TGTGCCAGCAGCTTAGTGGCAGGGGGTACCTACGAGCAGTACTTC.

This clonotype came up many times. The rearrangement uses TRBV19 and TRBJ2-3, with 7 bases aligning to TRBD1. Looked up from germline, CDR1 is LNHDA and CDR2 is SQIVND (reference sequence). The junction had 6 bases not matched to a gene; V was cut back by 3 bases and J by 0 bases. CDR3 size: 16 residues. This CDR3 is CASSMFGTESTDTQYF. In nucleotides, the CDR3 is TGTGCCAGTAGTATGTTCGGGACAGAGAGCACAGATACGCAGTATTTT. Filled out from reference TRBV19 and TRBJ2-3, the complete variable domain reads DGGITQSPKYLFRKEGQNVTLSCEQNLNHDAMYWYRQDPGQGLRLIYYSQIVNDFQKGDIAEGYSVSREKKESFPLTVTSAQKNPTAFYLCASSMFGTESTDTQYFGPGTRLTVL.

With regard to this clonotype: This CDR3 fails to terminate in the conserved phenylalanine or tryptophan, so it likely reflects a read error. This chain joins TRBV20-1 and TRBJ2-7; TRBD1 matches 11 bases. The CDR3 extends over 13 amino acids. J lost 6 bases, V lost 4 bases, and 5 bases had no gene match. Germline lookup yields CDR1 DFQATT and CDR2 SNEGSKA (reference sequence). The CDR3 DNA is TGCAGTGCTAACATCGGACAGGGGGCCGAGCAGTACCTC. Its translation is CSANIGQGAEQYL.

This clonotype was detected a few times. The CDR3 sequence: CATSDPLRDHQETQYF. CDR3 DNA sequence: TGTGCCACCAGTGATCCTTTAAGGGATCATCAAGAGACCCAGTACTTC. This chain links TRBV24-1 with TRBJ2-5, with D hard to call. The V and J ends lost 3 bases and 2 bases respectively, with 15 bases between them. The CDR3 runs to 16 residues. Germline CDR1 KGHDR, CDR2 SFDVKD.

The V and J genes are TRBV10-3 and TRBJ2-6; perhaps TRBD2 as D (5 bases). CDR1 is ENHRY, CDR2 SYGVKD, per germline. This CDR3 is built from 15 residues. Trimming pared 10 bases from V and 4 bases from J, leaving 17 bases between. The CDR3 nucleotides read TGTGCCAGCAGCCCCTTCGGGATCGGGGCCAACGTCCTGACTTTC. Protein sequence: CASSPFGIGANVLTF.

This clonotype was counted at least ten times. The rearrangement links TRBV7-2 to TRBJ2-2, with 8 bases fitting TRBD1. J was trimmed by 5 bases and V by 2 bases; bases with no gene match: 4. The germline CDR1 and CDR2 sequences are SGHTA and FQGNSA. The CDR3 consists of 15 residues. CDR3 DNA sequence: TGTGCCAGCAGCTTATCCCGACAGGGGACCGGGGAGCTGTTTTTT. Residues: CASSLSRQGTGELFF.

Written as DNA, the CDR3 is TGTGCCAGCAGCATGACCAGGACAGGGTTCTTT. Translated: CASSMTRTGFF. This chain joins TRBV7-8 and TRBJ1-1; TRBD1 matches at 8 bases. Per the germline V gene, CDR1 is SGHVS and CDR2 is FQNEAQ. The CDR3 covers 11 residues. The V segment lost 5 bases and the J segment 14 bases; nucleotides outside the gene matches: 7.

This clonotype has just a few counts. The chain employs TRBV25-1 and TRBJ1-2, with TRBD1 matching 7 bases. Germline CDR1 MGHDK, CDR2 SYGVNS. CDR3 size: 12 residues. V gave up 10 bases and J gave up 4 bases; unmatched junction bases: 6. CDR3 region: CATSDRVYGYTF. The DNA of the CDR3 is TGTGCCACCTCAGACAGGGTCTATGGCTACACCTTC.

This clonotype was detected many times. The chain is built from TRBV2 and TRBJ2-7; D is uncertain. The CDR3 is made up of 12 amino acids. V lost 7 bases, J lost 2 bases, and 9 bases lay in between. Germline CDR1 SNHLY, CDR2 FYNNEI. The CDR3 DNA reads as TGTGCCAGCACAAAGGGCCCCTACGAGCAGTACTTC. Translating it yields CASTKGPYEQYF. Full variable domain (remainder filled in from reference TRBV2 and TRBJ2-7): EPEVTQTPSHQVTQMGQEVILRCVPISNHLYFYWYRQILGQKVEFLVSFYNNEISEKSEIFDDQFSVERPDGSNFTLKIRSTKLEDSAMYFCASTKGPYEQYFGPGTRLTVT.

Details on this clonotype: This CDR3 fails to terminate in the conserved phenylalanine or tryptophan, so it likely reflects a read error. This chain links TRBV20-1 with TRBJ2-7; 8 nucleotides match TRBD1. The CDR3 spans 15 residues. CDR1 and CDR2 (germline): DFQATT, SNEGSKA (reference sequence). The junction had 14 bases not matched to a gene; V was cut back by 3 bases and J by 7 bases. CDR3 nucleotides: TGCAGTGCTAGTCGGGCCGGGACAGGCACCTGGGAGCAGTACCTC. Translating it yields CSASRAGTGTWEQYL.

The CDR3, as DNA: TGTGCCAGTAGTATCTGGGGAAATCAGCCCCAGTACTTC. It codes for CASSIWGNQPQYF. The chain employs TRBV19 and TRBJ2-5; D remains unclear. The CDR3 has 13 residues. Germline CDR1 reads LNHDA; CDR2 reads SQIVND (reference sequence). V was pared by 3 bases and J by 9 bases, with 14 bases between.